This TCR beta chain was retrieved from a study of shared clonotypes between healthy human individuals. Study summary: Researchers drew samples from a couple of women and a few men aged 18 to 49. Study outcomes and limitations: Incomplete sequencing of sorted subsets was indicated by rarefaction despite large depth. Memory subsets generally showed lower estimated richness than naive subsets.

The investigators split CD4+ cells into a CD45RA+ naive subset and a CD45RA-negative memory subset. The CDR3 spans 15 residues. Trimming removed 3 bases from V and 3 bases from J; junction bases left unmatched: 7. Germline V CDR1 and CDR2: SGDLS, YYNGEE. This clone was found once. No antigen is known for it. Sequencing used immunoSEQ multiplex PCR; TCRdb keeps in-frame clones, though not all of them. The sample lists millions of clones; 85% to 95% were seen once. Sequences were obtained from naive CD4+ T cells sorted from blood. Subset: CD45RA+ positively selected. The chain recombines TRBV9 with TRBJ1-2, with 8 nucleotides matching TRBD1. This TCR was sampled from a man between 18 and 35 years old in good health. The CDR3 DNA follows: TGTGCCAGCAGCGCCAGCAGGGGGCAGTACTATGGCTACACCTTC. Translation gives CASSASRGQYYGYTF. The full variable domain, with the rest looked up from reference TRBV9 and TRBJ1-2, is DSGVTQTPKHLITATGQRVTLRCSPRSGDLSVYWYQQSLDQGLQFLIQYYNGEERAKGNILERFSAQQFPDLHSELNLSSLELGDSALYFCASSASRGQYYGYTFGSGTRLTVV.